Listed below are T cell receptor beta chains from one sample, sequenced in a study of T-cell memory formation after mild COVID-19. TCRdb itself ran the 5' RACE reads through MiXCR, one entry per CDR3 protein. The sample shows a few hundred thousand distinct CDR3 sequences, 15% to 20% of them seen only once. Source material: PBMCs or a T cell subset sorted from them (not recorded which). The origin of the receptors is a man younger than 35 who had mild COVID-19 (a few samples of this study predate the infection). Cell type and time point are not known. The CDR3 runs from the conserved cysteine through the conserved F or W. The order of the fields is V gene, CDR3 protein.

>TRBV12-3/TRBV12-4
CASMSQLGEETQYF
>TRBV24-1
CATSSDRAGANVLTF
>TRBV7-2
CASTSTGWGFNYGYTF
>TRBV19
CASSIGPTPSTDTQYF
>TRBV20-1
CSVPGDGYTF
>TRBV7-9
CASSFRESRGETQYF
>TRBV27
CAKGQGTDTQYF
>TRBV29-1
CSVDRENTEAFF
>TRBV6-6
CASSYGILAVGETQYF
>TRBV9
CASSPNIDLQPQHF
>TRBV7-9
CASSFGYREHTEAFF
>TRBV7-9
CASRIGSGTGGSGEQYF
>TRBV20-1
CSAKDRTSGNTIYF
>TRBV7-2
CASSRDLYEQYF
>TRBV4-3
CASSQGSGNYGYTF
>TRBV9
CASSVDRRQETQYF
>TRBV3-1
CASSLLLTGTRLSTDTQYF
>TRBV4-1
CASSQEWTSGGAVTKNIQYF
>TRBV27
CASSLSSGETQYF
>TRBV7-9
CASSLYGGSAEAFF
>TRBV2
CASRGVYNEQFF
>TRBV12-3/TRBV12-4
CASRQLGTTDEQFF
>TRBV28
CASSPRTPSNTGELFF
>TRBV5-1
CASSLGGTGASEQFF